One and the same sample provided the 18 T cell receptor beta chains below, sequenced in a study of human T cells and chemical hapten exposure. TCRdb re-called the RACE reads with MiXCR, one entry per CDR3 protein. The sample yields over 50,000 distinct CDR3 sequences, 8.5% to 10% seen once. Time point specified: pre-sensitization, week 0. The treatment is: therapeutic diphenylcyclopropenone sensitization with weekly scalp DPC. The authors extracted total RNA from unfractionated whole blood. The material sequenced was whole blood, taken in connection with sensitization to the hapten diphenylcyclopropenone (DPC). These receptors all come from a woman aged 25 to 39 with alopecia areata. Some clones in this sample may be carry-over from other donors' samples.

The chain has TRBV5-1 and TRBJ2-5; TRBD1 might be the D (7 bases). Germline V gene sequence: CDR1 SGHRS, CDR2 YFSETQ. This CDR3 spans 14 amino acids. The germline V and J ends were trimmed by 4 bases and 5 bases, with 15 bases remaining between them. Here the CDR3 reads CASSPGGGGETQYF. The CDR3 region has the DNA TGCGCCAGCAGCCCCGGAGGGGGCGGTGAGACCCAGTACTTC.

This clonotype was detected ten times or more. The CDR3 here is CSARVERSYNEQFF. In DNA, the CDR3 is TGCAGTGCTAGAGTGGAGCGGTCCTACAATGAGCAGTTCTTC. The V call is TRBV20-1, the J call TRBJ2-1; D is perhaps TRBD2 (5 bases). Germline CDR1 is DFQATT and CDR2 is SNEGSKA (reference sequence). There are 14 residues in the CDR3. Trimming took 1 base from V and 1 from J, leaving 8 bases between them.

This clonotype was observed at least ten times. V usage is TRBV5-1 and J usage is TRBJ2-5; a weak D match, TRBD2 (5 bases). CDR3 length: 13 amino acids. V lost 2 bases and J 1 base, leaving 6 bases between the germline ends. CDR1 is SGHRS, CDR2 YFSETQ, per germline. The CDR3 protein is CASSFSGQETQYF. The CDR3 coding sequence is TGCGCCAGCAGCTTCAGCGGCCAAGAGACCCAGTACTTC.

This clonotype was detected many times. CDR3 sequence (DNA): TGTGCCAGCAGCCGCTCCGGGTCAACAAGTTCACCCCTCCACTTT. It translates to CASSRSGSTSSPLHF. The chain couples TRBV14 to TRBJ1-6; D remains ambiguous. Germline assignment: CDR1 SGHDN and CDR2 FVKESK. CDR3 length: 15 residues. V lost 4 bases and J 9 bases, leaving 16 bases between the germline ends.

The sample holds many counts of this clonotype. J is TRBJ2-5 and V is TRBV25-1; 9 nucleotides match TRBD2. CDR1 and CDR2 (germline): MGHDK, SYGVNS. The CDR3 is 15 amino acids. After removal of 4 bases from V and 4 bases from J, the junction contained 7 bases not matched to a gene. The CDR3 bases are TGTGCCAGCAGTGGGCTTAGCGGGGGCGGAGAGACCCAGTACTTC. This sequence encodes CASSGLSGGGETQYF.

This clonotype was picked up a small number of times. The chain has TRBV28 and TRBJ2-3; D might be TRBD1 (5 bases). The CDR3 is 16 amino acids. The ends were cut back, 4 bases at V and 6 bases at J, with 20 bases in the middle. The V gene's germline CDR1 is MDHEN and CDR2 SYDVKM. CDR3 protein: CASSSAGGGAVDTQYF. CDR3 DNA sequence: TGTGCCAGCAGTTCTGCCGGCGGTGGGGCCGTGGATACGCAGTATTTT.

This clonotype occurred a few times. J is TRBJ2-3 and V is TRBV14, with 8 bases lining up with TRBD1. CDR1 SGHDN and CDR2 FVKESK come from the germline V gene. V dropped 4 bases and J dropped 0; count of bases not matched to a gene: 3. This CDR3 is built from 15 residues. DNA of the CDR3: TGTGCCAGCAGCCGCCGGGACAGGAGCACAGATACGCAGTATTTT. Translated: CASSRRDRSTDTQYF.

This clonotype was detected only a few times. V usage is TRBV9 and J usage is TRBJ2-2, with a tentative D call TRBD1 (5 bases). Between the trimmed V and J ends, which lost 0 bases and 1 base, there was a span of 7 bases. This CDR3 region has 15 residues. CDR1 is SGDLS, CDR2 YYNGEE, per germline. CDR3 loop: CASSVAQVNTGELFF. As DNA, the CDR3 is TGTGCCAGCAGCGTAGCACAGGTGAACACCGGGGAGCTGTTTTTT.

The CDR3 DNA reads TGTGCCAGCAGTCCTCCAGGGGAGACCCAGTACTTC. Translating gives CASSPPGETQYF. The chain carries TRBV27 and TRBJ2-5; possibly TRBD1 for D (5 bases). Germline assignment: CDR1 MNHEY and CDR2 SMNVEV (reference sequence). The length of the CDR3 is 12 residues. V shed 5 bases and J shed 5 bases, with 9 bases lying between them.

The chain couples TRBV7-2 to TRBJ2-3; D might be TRBD1 or TRBD2, each matching 6 bases. The CDR3 covers 17 residues. The germline V gene has CDR1 SGHTA and CDR2 FQGNSA. Trimming cost V 6 bases and J 1 base, with 20 bases left between them. CDR3 coding DNA: TGTGCCAGCAGTCAAATGCCGGGGGCGCTAGGCACAGATACGCAGTATTTT. Amino acid sequence: CASSQMPGALGTDTQYF. Variable domain in full (rest from reference TRBV7-2 and TRBJ2-3): GAGVSQSPSNKVTEKGKDVELRCDPISGHTALYWYRQSLGQGLEFLIYFQGNSAPDKSGLPSDRFSAERTGGSVSTLTIQRTQQEDSAVYLCASSQMPGALGTDTQYFGPGTRLTVL.

This clonotype showed up just a few times. This CDR3 is CASSLRTAYNEQFF. In nucleotides, the CDR3 is TGTGCCAGCAGTTTAAGAACAGCTTACAATGAGCAGTTCTTC. The chain joins TRBV12-3 or TRBV12-4 to TRBJ2-1; D is ambiguous. The germline V and J ends were trimmed by 2 bases and 4 bases, with 9 bases remaining between them. The CDR3 totals 14 residues.

This rearrangement joins TRBV27 to TRBJ1-6, with D possibly being TRBD1 (6 bases). The V gene's germline CDR1 is MNHEY and CDR2 SMNVEV (reference sequence). This CDR3 is 15 amino acids long. Trimming left V 3 bases short and J 9 bases short, with 15 bases between. In DNA form, the CDR3 reads TGTGCCAGCAGTTTTAGTGGGGGCGGAATTTCACCCCTCCACTTT. Residues: CASSFSGGGISPLHF.

The chain combines TRBV5-4 with TRBJ2-1; D may be TRBD1 (6 bases). This CDR3 spans 15 amino acids. V was shortened by 5 bases and J by 0 bases, with 12 bases between the two germline ends. The germline V gene encodes CDR1 SGHNT and CDR2 YYREEE (reference sequence). The CDR3 DNA reads as TGTGCCAGCAGTCCCGACAGGAACTCCTACAATGAGCAGTTCTTC. The encoded protein is CASSPDRNSYNEQFF. The variable domain in full, completed from reference TRBV5-4 and TRBJ2-1, reads ETGVTQSPTHLIKTRGQQVTLRCSSQSGHNTVSWYQQALGQGPQFIFQYYREEENGRGNFPPRFSGLQFPNYSSELNVNALELDDSALYLCASSPDRNSYNEQFFGPGTRLTVL.

The chain joins TRBV6-2 or TRBV6-3 to TRBJ2-3; D might be TRBD2 (7 bases). Per the germline V gene, CDR1 is MNHEY and CDR2 is SVGEGT. The CDR3 length is 13 residues. The chain's CDR3 is CASKGGPADTQYF. CDR3 DNA: TGTGCGTCAAAGGGGGGGCCCGCAGATACGCAGTATTTT.

This clonotype was seen at least ten times. The chain recombines TRBV12-3 or TRBV12-4 with TRBJ2-2, with 7 bases fitting TRBD1. V shed 6 bases and J 7 bases; nucleotides not matched to a gene: 11. This CDR3 comprises 15 residues. The chain's CDR3 is CASSPRQGRSGELFF. In nucleotides, the CDR3 is TGTGCCAGCAGCCCAAGACAGGGTCGGAGCGGGGAGCTGTTTTTT.

V and J are TRBV5-1 and TRBJ2-1; 15 nucleotides line up with TRBD2. The CDR3 length is 19 residues. The V and J ends lost 0 bases and 5 bases, in that order; junction bases with no gene match: 9. Germline CDR1 SGHRS, CDR2 YFSETQ. CDR3 DNA sequence: TGCGCCAGCAGCTTGGGCTGGGGACTAGCGGGGGGTGAAGACAATGAGCAGTTCTTC. Its translation is CASSLGWGLAGGEDNEQFF.

This clonotype was picked up many times. This chain joins TRBV24-1 and TRBJ2-3; D is possibly TRBD1 (5 bases). CDR1 and CDR2 from the germline V gene are KGHDR and SFDVKD. Trimming took off 1 base at V and 2 bases at J, with 9 bases between the two ends. The CDR3 is 15 amino acids. This CDR3 is CATSDLRGLTDTQYF. The CDR3 region has the DNA TGTGCCACCAGTGATTTAAGGGGCCTCACAGATACGCAGTATTTT.

This clonotype was observed a few times. V usage is TRBV7-2 and J usage is TRBJ2-3; 7 nucleotides align to TRBD1. This CDR3 is 15 amino acids long. Germline V lookup: CDR1 SGHTA, CDR2 FQGNSA. V was clipped by 3 bases and J by 3 bases; unmatched bases: 6. The CDR3 DNA is TGTGCCAGCAGCTTGAGACAGGGTTGTACAGATACGCAGTATTTT. It codes for CASSLRQGCTDTQYF.